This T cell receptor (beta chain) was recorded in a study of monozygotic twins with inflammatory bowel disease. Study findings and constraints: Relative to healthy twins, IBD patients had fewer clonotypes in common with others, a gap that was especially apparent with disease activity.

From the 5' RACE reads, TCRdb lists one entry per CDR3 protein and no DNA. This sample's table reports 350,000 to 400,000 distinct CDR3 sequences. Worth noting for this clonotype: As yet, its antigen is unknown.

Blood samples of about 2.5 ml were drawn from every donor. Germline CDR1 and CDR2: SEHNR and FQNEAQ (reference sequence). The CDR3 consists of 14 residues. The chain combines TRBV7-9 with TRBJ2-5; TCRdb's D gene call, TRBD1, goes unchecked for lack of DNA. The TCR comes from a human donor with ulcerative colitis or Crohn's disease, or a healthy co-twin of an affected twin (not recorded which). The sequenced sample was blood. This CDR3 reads CASSPKAGEETQYF.